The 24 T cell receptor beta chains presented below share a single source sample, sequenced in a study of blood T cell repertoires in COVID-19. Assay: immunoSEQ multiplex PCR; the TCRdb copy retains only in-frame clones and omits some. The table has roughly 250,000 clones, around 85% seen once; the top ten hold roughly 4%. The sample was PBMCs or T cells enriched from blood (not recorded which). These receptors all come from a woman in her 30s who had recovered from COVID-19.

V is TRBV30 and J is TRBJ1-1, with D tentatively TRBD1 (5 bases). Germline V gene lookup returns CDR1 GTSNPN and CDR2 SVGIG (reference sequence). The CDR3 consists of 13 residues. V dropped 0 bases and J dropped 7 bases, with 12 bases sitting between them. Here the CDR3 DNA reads TGTGCCTGGAGTGTATTAAGGAGGGGTGAAGCTTTCTTT. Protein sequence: CAWSVLRRGEAFF. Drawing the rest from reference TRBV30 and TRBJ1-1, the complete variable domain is SQTIHQWPATLVQPVGSPLSLECTVEGTSNPNLYWYRQAAGRGLQLLFYSVGIGQISSEVPQNLSASRPQDRQFILSSKKLLLSDSGFYLCAWSVLRRGEAFFGQGTRLTVV.

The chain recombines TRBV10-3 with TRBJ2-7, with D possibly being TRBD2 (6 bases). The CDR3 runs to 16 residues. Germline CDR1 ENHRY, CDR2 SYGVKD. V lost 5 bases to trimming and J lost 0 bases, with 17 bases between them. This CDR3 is CAISSLTVGSSYEQYF. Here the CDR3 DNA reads TGTGCCATCAGTTCCTTAACGGTCGGGAGCTCCTACGAGCAGTACTTC.

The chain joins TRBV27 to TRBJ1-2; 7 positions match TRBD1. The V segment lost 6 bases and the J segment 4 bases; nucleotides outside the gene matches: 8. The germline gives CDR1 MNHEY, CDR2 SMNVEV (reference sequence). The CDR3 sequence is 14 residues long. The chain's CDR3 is CASRPTTGLYGYTF. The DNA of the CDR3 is TGTGCCAGCAGACCTACGACAGGGCTCTATGGCTACACCTTC.

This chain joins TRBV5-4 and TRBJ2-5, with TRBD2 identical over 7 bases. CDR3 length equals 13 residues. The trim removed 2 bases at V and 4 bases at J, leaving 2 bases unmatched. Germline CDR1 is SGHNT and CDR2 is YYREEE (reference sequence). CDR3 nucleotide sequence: TGTGCCAGCAGCTTAGCGGGACGAGAGACCCAGTACTTC. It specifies CASSLAGRETQYF.

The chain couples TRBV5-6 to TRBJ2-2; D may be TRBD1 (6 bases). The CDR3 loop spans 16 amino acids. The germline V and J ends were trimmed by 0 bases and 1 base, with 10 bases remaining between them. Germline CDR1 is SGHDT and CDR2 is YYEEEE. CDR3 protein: CASSLEIQGNTGELFF. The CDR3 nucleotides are TGTGCCAGCAGCTTGGAGATACAGGGGAACACCGGGGAGCTGTTTTTT.

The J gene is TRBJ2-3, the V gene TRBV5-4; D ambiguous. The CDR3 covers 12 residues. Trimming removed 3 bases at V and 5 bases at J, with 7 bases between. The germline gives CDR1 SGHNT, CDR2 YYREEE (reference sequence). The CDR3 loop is CASSSVIDTQYF. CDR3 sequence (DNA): TGTGCCAGCAGCTCGGTGATAGATACGCAGTATTTT.

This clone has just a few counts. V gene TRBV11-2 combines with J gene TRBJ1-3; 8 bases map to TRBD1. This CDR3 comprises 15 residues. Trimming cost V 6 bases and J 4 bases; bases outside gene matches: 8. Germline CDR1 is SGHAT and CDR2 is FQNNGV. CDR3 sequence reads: CASRQMTGAGNTIYF. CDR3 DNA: TGTGCCAGCAGACAGATGACAGGGGCCGGAAACACCATATATTTT.

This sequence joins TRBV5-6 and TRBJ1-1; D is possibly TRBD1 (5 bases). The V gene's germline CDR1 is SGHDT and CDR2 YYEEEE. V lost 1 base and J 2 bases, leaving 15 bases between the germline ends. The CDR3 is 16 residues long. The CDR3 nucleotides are TGTGCCAGCAGCTTGCCCAAACCTGGACACAACACTGAAGCTTTCTTT. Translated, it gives CASSLPKPGHNTEAFF.

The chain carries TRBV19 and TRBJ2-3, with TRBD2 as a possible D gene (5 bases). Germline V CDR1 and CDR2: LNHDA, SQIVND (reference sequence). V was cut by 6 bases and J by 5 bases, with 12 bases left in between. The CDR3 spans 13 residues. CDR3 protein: CASRGSYEDTQYF. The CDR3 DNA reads TGTGCCAGTAGAGGGAGCTACGAAGATACGCAGTATTTT.

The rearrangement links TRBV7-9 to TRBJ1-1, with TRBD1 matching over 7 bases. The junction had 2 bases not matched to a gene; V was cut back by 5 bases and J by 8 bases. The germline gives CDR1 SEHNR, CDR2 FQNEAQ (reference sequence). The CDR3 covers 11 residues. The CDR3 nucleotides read TGTGCCAGCAGCGGGACAGTAGAAGCTTTCTTT. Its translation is CASSGTVEAFF.

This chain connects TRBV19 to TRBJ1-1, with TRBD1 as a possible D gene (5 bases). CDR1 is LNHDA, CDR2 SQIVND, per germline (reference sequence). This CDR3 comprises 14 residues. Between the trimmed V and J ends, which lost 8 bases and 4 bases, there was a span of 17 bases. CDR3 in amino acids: CASAQYDRSTEAFF. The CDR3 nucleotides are TGTGCCAGTGCCCAGTACGACAGAAGCACTGAAGCTTTCTTT. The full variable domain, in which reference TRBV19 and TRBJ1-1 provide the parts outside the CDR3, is DGGITQSPKYLFRKEGQNVTLSCEQNLNHDAMYWYRQDPGQGLRLIYYSQIVNDFQKGDIAEGYSVSREKKESFPLTVTSAQKNPTAFYLCASAQYDRSTEAFFGQGTRLTVV.

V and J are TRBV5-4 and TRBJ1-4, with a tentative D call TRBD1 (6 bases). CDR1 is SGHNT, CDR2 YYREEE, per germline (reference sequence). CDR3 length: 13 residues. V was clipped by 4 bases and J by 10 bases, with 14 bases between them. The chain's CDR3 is CASSGGLLSKLFF. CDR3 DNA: TGTGCCAGCAGCGGGGGCCTGTTGTCAAAACTGTTTTTT.

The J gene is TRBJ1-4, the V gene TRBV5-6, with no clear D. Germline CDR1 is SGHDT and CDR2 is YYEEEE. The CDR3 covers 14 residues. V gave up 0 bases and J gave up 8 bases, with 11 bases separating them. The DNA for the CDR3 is TGTGCCAGCAGCTTGGGAGGGTCCCAGGAAAAACTGTTTTTT. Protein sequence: CASSLGGSQEKLFF.

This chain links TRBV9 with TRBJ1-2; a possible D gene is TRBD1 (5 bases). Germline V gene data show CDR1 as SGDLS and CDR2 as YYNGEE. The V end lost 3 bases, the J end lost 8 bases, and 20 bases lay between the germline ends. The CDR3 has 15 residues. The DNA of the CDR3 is TGTGCCAGCAGCGGTAGAGGAGGGGCCACCTGGGGCTACACCTTC. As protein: CASSGRGGATWGYTF.

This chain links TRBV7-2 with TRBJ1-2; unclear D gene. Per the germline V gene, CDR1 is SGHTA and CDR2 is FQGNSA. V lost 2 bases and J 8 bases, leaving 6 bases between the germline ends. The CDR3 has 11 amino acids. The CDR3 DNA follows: TGTGCCAGCAGCTTAAGAGTGGGCTACACCTTC. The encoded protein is CASSLRVGYTF.

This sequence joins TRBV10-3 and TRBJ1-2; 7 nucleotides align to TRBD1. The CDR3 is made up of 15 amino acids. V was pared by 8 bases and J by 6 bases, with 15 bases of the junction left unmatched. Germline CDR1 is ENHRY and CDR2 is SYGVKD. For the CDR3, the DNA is TGTGCCATCGGAGCACTCGACAGGGTAGGACATGGCTACACCTTC. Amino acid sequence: CAIGALDRVGHGYTF.

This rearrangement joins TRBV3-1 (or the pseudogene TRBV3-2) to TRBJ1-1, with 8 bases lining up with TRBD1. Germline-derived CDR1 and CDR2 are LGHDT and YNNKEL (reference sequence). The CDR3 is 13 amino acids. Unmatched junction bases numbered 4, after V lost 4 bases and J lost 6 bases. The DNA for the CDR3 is TGTGCCAGCAGCCGAACAGGGGGGGCTGAAGCTTTCTTT. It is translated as CASSRTGGAEAFF.

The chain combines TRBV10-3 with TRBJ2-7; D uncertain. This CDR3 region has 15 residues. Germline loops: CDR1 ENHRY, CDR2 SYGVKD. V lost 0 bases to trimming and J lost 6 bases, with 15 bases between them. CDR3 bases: TGTGCCATCAGTGAGTCGGCAGGCCCCCCAGCCGAGCAGTACTTC. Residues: CAISESAGPPAEQYF.

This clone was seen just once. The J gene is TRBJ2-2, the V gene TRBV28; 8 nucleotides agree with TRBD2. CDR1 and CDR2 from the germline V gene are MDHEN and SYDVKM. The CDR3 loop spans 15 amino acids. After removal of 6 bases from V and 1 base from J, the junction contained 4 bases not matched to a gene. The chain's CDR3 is CASSGRGGNTGELFF. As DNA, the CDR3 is TGTGCCAGCAGCGGCCGGGGGGGGAACACCGGGGAGCTGTTTTTT.

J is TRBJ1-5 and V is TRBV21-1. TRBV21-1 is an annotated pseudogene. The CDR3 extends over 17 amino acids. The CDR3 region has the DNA TGTGCCAGCAGGTTGGCCGCGGGGGGGACGGGGAATCAGCCCCAGCATTTT. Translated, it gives CASRLAAGGTGNQPQHF.

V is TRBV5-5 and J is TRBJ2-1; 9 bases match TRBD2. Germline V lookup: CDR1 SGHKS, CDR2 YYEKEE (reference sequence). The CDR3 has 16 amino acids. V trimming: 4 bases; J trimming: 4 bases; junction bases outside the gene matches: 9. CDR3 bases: TGTGCCAGCAGCCGATTGGGTAGCGGGAGATACAATGAGCAGTTCTTC. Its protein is CASSRLGSGRYNEQFF.

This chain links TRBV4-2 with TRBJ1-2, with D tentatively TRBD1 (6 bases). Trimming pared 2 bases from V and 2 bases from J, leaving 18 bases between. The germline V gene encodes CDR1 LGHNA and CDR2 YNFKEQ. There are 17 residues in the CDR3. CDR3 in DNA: TGTGCCAGCAGCCAACCTCCCACCCGAGACAGGAACTATGGCTACACCTTC. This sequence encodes CASSQPPTRDRNYGYTF.

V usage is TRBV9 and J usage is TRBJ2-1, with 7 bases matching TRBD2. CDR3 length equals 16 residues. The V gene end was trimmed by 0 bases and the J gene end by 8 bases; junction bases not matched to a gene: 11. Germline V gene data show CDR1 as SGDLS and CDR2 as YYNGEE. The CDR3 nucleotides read TGTGCCAGCAGCGTAGGAACGGGGGGACCCGCCCATGAGCAGTTCTTC. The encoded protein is CASSVGTGGPAHEQFF. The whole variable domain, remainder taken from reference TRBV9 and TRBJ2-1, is DSGVTQTPKHLITATGQRVTLRCSPRSGDLSVYWYQQSLDQGLQFLIQYYNGEERAKGNILERFSAQQFPDLHSELNLSSLELGDSALYFCASSVGTGGPAHEQFFGPGTRLTVL.

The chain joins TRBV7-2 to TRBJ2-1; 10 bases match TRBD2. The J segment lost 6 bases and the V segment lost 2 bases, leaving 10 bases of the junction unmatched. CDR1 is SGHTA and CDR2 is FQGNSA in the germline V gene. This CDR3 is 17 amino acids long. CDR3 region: CASSLMLSSGGVNEQFF. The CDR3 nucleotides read TGTGCCAGCAGCTTAATGCTTTCGAGCGGGGGGGTCAATGAGCAGTTCTTC.